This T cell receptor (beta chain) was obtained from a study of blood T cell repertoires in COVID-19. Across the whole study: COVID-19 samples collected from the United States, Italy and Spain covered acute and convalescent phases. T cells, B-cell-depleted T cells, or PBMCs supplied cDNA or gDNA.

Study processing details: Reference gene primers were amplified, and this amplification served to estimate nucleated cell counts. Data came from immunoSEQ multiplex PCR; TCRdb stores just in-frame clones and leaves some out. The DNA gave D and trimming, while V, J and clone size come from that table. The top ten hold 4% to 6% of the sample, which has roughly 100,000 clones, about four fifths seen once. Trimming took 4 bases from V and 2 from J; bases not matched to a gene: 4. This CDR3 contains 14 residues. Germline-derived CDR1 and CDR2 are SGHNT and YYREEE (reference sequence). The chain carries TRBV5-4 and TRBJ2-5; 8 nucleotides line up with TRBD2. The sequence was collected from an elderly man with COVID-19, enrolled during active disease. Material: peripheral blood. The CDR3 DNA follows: TGTGCCAGCAGCCTTAGCGGGGTTCAAGAGACCCAGTACTTC. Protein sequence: CASSLSGVQETQYF.